This TCR beta chain emerged from a study of T cells in Graves' hyperthyroidism and ophthalmopathy. Amplified regions were TCR beta CDR3 sequences from RNA transcripts. Researchers ran a first-round RT-PCR on the TCR CDR3 using the HTBI primer set. TCRdb re-called the multiplex PCR reads through MiXCR, storing one row per CDR3 protein. Found here are about 530,000 distinct CDR3 sequences, roughly a sixth of them singletons; the top ten hold roughly 15%. The germline CDR1 and CDR2 sequences are LGHDT and YNNKEL (reference sequence). The V gene end was trimmed by 4 bases and the J gene end by 4 bases; junction bases not matched to a gene: 4. This CDR3 has 14 residues. Each diagnosis was grounded in clinical symptoms, serum thyroxine and TRAb, thyroid ultrasound, and orbital computed tomography. The source of the PBMCs was around 9 ml of fresh peripheral blood.

Input material: blood. This clonotype originated in a woman aged 18-29 years with Graves' ophthalmopathy. The J gene is TRBJ2-1, the V gene TRBV3-1, with 7 bases aligning to TRBD1. The CDR3 here is CASSPPGGYNEQFF. The CDR3 DNA reads as TGTGCCAGCAGCCCCCCAGGGGGATACAATGAGCAGTTCTTC.